This T cell receptor (beta chain) came from a study of blood T cell repertoires in COVID-19. Study-wide context: The samples span acute and convalescent COVID-19 from the United States, Italy and Spain. T cells, B-cell-depleted T cells, or PBMCs provided the cDNA or gDNA that served as material.

CDR1 and CDR2 from the germline V gene are LGHNT and FRNRAP. This CDR3 comprises 15 residues. The V gene lost 2 bases and the J gene lost 4 bases, with 15 bases spanning the gap. Original analysis: Amplifying reference gene primers gave estimates of nucleated cell counts. Sequencing was performed with immunoSEQ multiplex PCR; in TCRdb, only in-frame clones are kept and a portion is missing. The V and J calls and clone size come from that table; D and trimming were worked out from the DNA. Counted here are under 300,000 clones, 87% occurring once; the ten biggest clones make up 7.2%. This receptor was identified in a man aged 60 to 69 who had recovered from COVID-19. This chain connects TRBV12-5 to TRBJ2-7; a weak D match, TRBD2 (6 bases). The specimen was peripheral blood. The DNA for the CDR3 is TGTGCTAGTGGTTTGAGCGGTGGGGGGAATTACGAGCAGTACTTC. Translated, it gives CASGLSGGGNYEQYF.